A single sample is the source of the 27 T cell receptor beta chains below, sequenced in a study of T cells in localized non-small cell lung cancer. Some clones are missing from TCRdb's copy, which holds only in-frame ones; the method was immunoSEQ multiplex PCR. Of 5,000 to 7,000 clones detected, approximately 20% appear once; the ten largest clones hold around 9.3%. The sequenced sample was lung tumor tissue, obtained before any cancer treatment. These receptors were obtained from a female donor older than 55 with stage I lung adenocarcinoma.

The chain is built from TRBV9 and TRBJ1-4, with 12 positions matching TRBD1. The V segment lost 2 bases and the J segment 7 bases; nucleotides outside the gene matches: 3. CDR1 is SGDLS, CDR2 YYNGEE, per germline. The CDR3 consists of 15 residues. CDR3 sequence (DNA): TGTGCCAGCAGCGTCGGGACAGGGGGCCGTGAAAAACTGTTTTTT. It codes for CASSVGTGGREKLFF.

This clone is medium-sized in the sample. The gene calls are TRBV11-3 and TRBJ2-4; D remains ambiguous. Germline V lookup: CDR1 SGHNT, CDR2 YENEEA. Trimming stripped 5 bases from V and 9 bases from J, with 17 bases between. The CDR3 extends over 14 amino acids. This CDR3 reads CASSRVHPAPIQYF. CDR3 nucleotides: TGTGCCAGCAGCCGGGTCCATCCCGCACCCATTCAGTACTTC. Based on the CDR3 plus reference TRBV11-3 and TRBJ2-4, the full variable domain is EAGVVQSPRYKIIEKKQPVAFWCNPISGHNTLYWYLQNLGQGPELLIRYENEEAVDDSQLPKDRFSAERLKGVDSTLKIQPAELGDSAVYLCASSRVHPAPIQYFGAGTRLSVL.

The chain carries TRBV18 and TRBJ2-4; the D is unclear. The CDR3 is 14 residues long. V was clipped by 6 bases and J by 2 bases, with 11 bases between them. The germline V gene encodes CDR1 KGHSH and CDR2 LQKENI. The CDR3 region has the DNA TGTGCCAGCTCCCTTGGGTTATCCAAAAACATTCAGTACTTC. Its translation: CASSLGLSKNIQYF.

J is TRBJ2-3 and V is TRBV11-3; the D gene is possibly TRBD1 (6 bases). Trimming stripped 5 bases from V and 0 bases from J, with 9 bases between. The CDR3 is 14 amino acids. CDR1 SGHNT and CDR2 YENEEA come from the germline V gene. DNA for the CDR3: TGTGCCAGCAGCAAAGACAGGAGCACAGATACGCAGTATTTT. This codes for CASSKDRSTDTQYF.

The chain recombines TRBV9 with TRBJ2-7; no firm D call. V was pared by 0 bases and J by 3 bases, with 19 bases between. The CDR3 extends over 17 amino acids. Germline V gene lookup returns CDR1 SGDLS and CDR2 YYNGEE. This CDR3 is CASSVGAGVSIGYEQYF. The DNA of the CDR3 is TGTGCCAGCAGCGTAGGAGCTGGTGTGAGTATCGGCTACGAGCAGTACTTC.

In its sample, this clone was seen many times. The chain has TRBV11-3 and TRBJ1-5; weak D call: TRBD1 (6 bases). Between the trimmed V and J ends, which lost 0 bases and 4 bases, there was a span of 13 bases. Germline loops: CDR1 SGHNT, CDR2 YENEEA. This CDR3 is built from 16 residues. The CDR3 region has the DNA TGTGCCAGCAGCTTAGAGGGGGCATTTGCAAATCAGCCCCAGCATTTT. This sequence encodes CASSLEGAFANQPQHF.

This chain uses TRBV6-8 with TRBJ1-5, with a tentative D call TRBD1 (6 bases). Germline V gene data show CDR1 as MNHGY and CDR2 as SAAAGT. The V end lost 6 bases, the J end lost 2 bases, and 14 bases lay between the germline ends. The CDR3 is 15 residues long. The CDR3 DNA follows: TGTGCCAGCAGCCGCAGGGGAGGGGGCAATCAGCCCCAGCATTTT. Translation: CASSRRGGGNQPQHF.

This chain connects TRBV29-1 to TRBJ2-3, with D perhaps being TRBD1 or TRBD2 (5 bases each). The CDR3 contains 12 residues. CDR1 is SQVTM and CDR2 is ANQGSEA in the germline V gene. The V and J ends lost 5 bases and 6 bases respectively, with 12 bases between them. In DNA form, the CDR3 reads TGCAGCGTTTGGGGCTGGGGGGATACGCAGTATTTT. It encodes CSVWGWGDTQYF.

This chain uses TRBV30 with TRBJ2-1; D perhaps matches TRBD2 (6 bases). CDR3 length: 14 residues. Trimming pared 3 bases from V and 0 bases from J, leaving 9 bases between. Germline assignment: CDR1 GTSNPN and CDR2 SVGIG (reference sequence). This CDR3 is CAWRRGSSYNEQFF. The CDR3 nucleotides read TGTGCCTGGAGGCGGGGAAGCTCCTACAATGAGCAGTTCTTC.

This clone is judged medium-sized (0.01 to 0.1%). The chain is built from TRBV9 and TRBJ1-3; 8 bases agree with TRBD1. V shed 3 bases and J 9 bases; nucleotides not matched to a gene: 5. CDR1 is SGDLS and CDR2 is YYNGEE in the germline V gene. CDR3 size: 13 residues. The CDR3 DNA reads TGTGCCAGCAGCGCGACAGGGGCAGGCACCATATATTTT. Translating gives CASSATGAGTIYF.

The chain employs TRBV5-1 and TRBJ2-1; possibly TRBD1 for D (6 bases). The CDR3 spans 15 residues. Germline V CDR1 and CDR2: SGHRS, YFSETQ. V lost 1 base and J 6 bases, leaving 14 bases between the germline ends. The CDR3 here is CASSLTGQGLNEQFF. CDR3 bases: TGCGCCAGCAGCTTGACGGGACAAGGGCTCAATGAGCAGTTCTTC.

J is TRBJ2-1 and V is TRBV6-8; perhaps TRBD2 as D (6 bases). The CDR3 spans 14 residues. V was trimmed by 0 bases and J by 7 bases, leaving 10 bases between them. Germline V lookup: CDR1 MNHGY, CDR2 SAAAGT. The CDR3 DNA follows: TGTGCCAGCAGTTACTCTCCTAGCGCTAATGAGCAGTTCTTC. Its translation is CASSYSPSANEQFF.

In this sample, this clone is medium-sized (0.01 to 0.1%). The chain recombines TRBV11-3 with TRBJ1-1; 11 bases align to TRBD1. The germline CDR1 and CDR2 sequences are SGHNT and YENEEA. The CDR3 runs 15 residues. Trimming took 5 bases from V and 1 from J; bases not matched to a gene: 3. The DNA of the CDR3 is TGTGCCAGCAGCCCGGGGACAGGGGGGAACACTGAAGCTTTCTTT. Its translation: CASSPGTGGNTEAFF.

The rearrangement links TRBV19 to TRBJ1-5, with D possibly being TRBD1 (5 bases). The CDR3 extends over 17 amino acids. V was pared by 4 bases and J by 6 bases, with 22 bases between. Germline assignment: CDR1 LNHDA and CDR2 SQIVND (reference sequence). The CDR3 nucleotides read TGTGCCAGTAGTAACCGCGCGTTGGGGACCCGCACTCAGCCCCAGCATTTT. It specifies CASSNRALGTRTQPQHF.

This clone was counted many times. The chain recombines TRBV11-3 with TRBJ2-1; 13 positions agree with TRBD2. With V trimmed by 5 bases and J by 7 bases, 8 bases remained unmatched. This CDR3 comprises 16 residues. The germline gives CDR1 SGHNT, CDR2 YENEEA. For the CDR3, the DNA is TGTGCCAGCAGCCCTCTTGGACTAGCGGGAGAGAATGAGCAGTTCTTC. It encodes CASSPLGLAGENEQFF.

This clone was found a few times. This rearrangement joins TRBV28 to TRBJ1-2; 8 nucleotides agree with TRBD1. The germline V gene encodes CDR1 MDHEN and CDR2 SYDVKM. The CDR3 consists of 15 residues. V was clipped by 5 bases and J by 4 bases; unmatched bases: 9. CDR3 coding DNA: TGTGCCAGCAGTAAATGGACAGGGCATGTCTATGGCTACACCTTC. Protein: CASSKWTGHVYGYTF.

This clone came up a few times. This chain links TRBV11-3 with TRBJ2-7; 8 bases map to TRBD1. Per germline, CDR1 SGHNT and CDR2 YENEEA. J lost 7 bases, V lost 2 bases, and 13 bases had no gene match. This CDR3 region has 16 residues. CDR3 DNA: TGTGCCAGCAGCTTAAGTGTGCGGCAGGGGGCGGGAGAGCAGTACTTC. This codes for CASSLSVRQGAGEQYF.

By share, this clone ranks as medium-sized. The gene calls are TRBV6-8 and TRBJ1-2; D is possibly TRBD1 (6 bases). V was clipped by 7 bases and J by 2 bases, with 14 bases between them. Germline CDR1 and CDR2: MNHGY and SAAAGT. The CDR3 is 14 residues long. The CDR3 DNA is TGTGCCAGCACTTCTAGGGGGGCAAACTATGGCTACACCTTC. Encoded protein: CASTSRGANYGYTF.

The chain carries TRBV18 and TRBJ2-7; TRBD1 matches at 10 bases. The CDR3 totals 15 residues. Trimming cost V 3 bases and J 5 bases; bases outside gene matches: 7. Germline CDR1 is KGHSH and CDR2 is LQKENI. The CDR3 coding sequence is TGTGCCAGCTCACCGAGGCGGGACAGGGGAAACGAGCAGTACTTC. It is translated as CASSPRRDRGNEQYF.

This clone was counted only a few times. CDR3 DNA: TGTGCCAGTAGTATAGTCGGGGTGAAGAGTGAAAAACTGTTTTTT. Its translation is CASSIVGVKSEKLFF. This chain connects TRBV19 to TRBJ1-4; D unclear. Trimming left V 1 base short and J 7 bases short, with 13 bases between. This CDR3 has 15 residues. Germline lookup yields CDR1 LNHDA and CDR2 SQIVND (reference sequence).

This clone was seen a few times. V and J are TRBV29-1 and TRBJ1-1; D unclear. The CDR3 totals 12 residues. Germline V CDR1 and CDR2: SQVTM, ANQGSEA. V was trimmed by 3 bases and J by 1 base, leaving 6 bases between them. The CDR3 DNA reads TGCAGCGTTGACGGTGGGAACACTGAAGCTTTCTTT. It codes for CSVDGGNTEAFF.

This clone was observed many times. CDR3 amino acids: CASSEGTGSRAGANVLTF. Written as DNA, the CDR3 is TGTGCCAGCAGCGAAGGGACAGGGTCCCGGGCTGGGGCCAACGTCCTGACTTTC. The chain combines TRBV11-3 with TRBJ2-6, with 9 bases lining up with TRBD1. Trimming cost V 5 bases and J 2 bases; bases outside gene matches: 10. Germline V gene data show CDR1 as SGHNT and CDR2 as YENEEA. CDR3 size: 18 residues.

This clone was counted a few times. CDR3 coding DNA: TGTGCCATCAGACTTACAGTGGGCACTGAAGCTTTCTTT. It is translated as CAIRLTVGTEAFF. The chain uses TRBV6-8 and TRBJ1-1; D remains ambiguous. Germline assignment: CDR1 MNHGY and CDR2 SAAAGT. V lost 10 bases, J lost 4 bases, and 16 bases lay in between. The CDR3 has 13 residues.

V usage is TRBV5-1 and J usage is TRBJ2-3, with a tentative D call TRBD2 (6 bases). V was cut by 0 bases and J by 5 bases, with 13 bases left in between. This CDR3 is 15 amino acids long. CDR1 is SGHRS, CDR2 YFSETQ, per germline. The CDR3 coding sequence is TGCGCCAGCAGCTTGGAGCAGGCGGGATTAGATACGCAGTATTTT. Encoded protein: CASSLEQAGLDTQYF.

This clone was counted between two and nine times. The rearrangement uses TRBV7-1 and TRBJ2-1; 9 bases fit TRBD1. TRBV7-1 is an ORF; its function is uncertain. CDR3 length equals 13 residues. The junction had 1 base not matched to a gene; V was cut back by 5 bases and J by 5 bases. DNA for the CDR3: TGTGCCAGCAGCCGGGACAGGGACAATGAGCAGTTCTTC. Translating it yields CASSRDRDNEQFF.

This clone is labeled as medium-sized. The chain couples TRBV9 to TRBJ1-1; D gene unclear. Trimming cost V 5 bases and J 3 bases, with 8 bases left between them. Germline assignment: CDR1 SGDLS and CDR2 YYNGEE. The CDR3 is 12 amino acids. The CDR3 region has the DNA TGTGCCAGCAGTTATCAGTACACTGAAGCTTTCTTT. As protein: CASSYQYTEAFF. Based on the CDR3 plus reference TRBV9 and TRBJ1-1, the full variable domain is DSGVTQTPKHLITATGQRVTLRCSPRSGDLSVYWYQQSLDQGLQFLIQYYNGEERAKGNILERFSAQQFPDLHSELNLSSLELGDSALYFCASSYQYTEAFFGQGTRLTVV.

The chain is built from TRBV29-1 and TRBJ2-3, with D perhaps given as TRBD1 or TRBD2 (6 bases each). This CDR3 comprises 15 residues. Trimming left V 4 bases short and J 3 bases short, with 17 bases between. The germline CDR1 and CDR2 sequences are SQVTM and ANQGSEA. The CDR3 sequence: CSVVPIGGLTDTQYF. In DNA, the CDR3 is TGCAGCGTTGTACCTATAGGGGGGCTAACAGATACGCAGTATTTT.